These 16 T cell receptor beta chains were all obtained from the same sample, sequenced in a study of Graves' ophthalmopathy and Graves' hyperthyroidism. Scientists amplified the TCR beta CDR3 regions from RNA transcripts. The authors performed first-round RT-PCR with HTBI primers and then a second-round multiplex PCR. TCRdb itself ran the multiplex PCR reads through MiXCR, one entry per CDR3 protein. The sample has 600,000 to 650,000 distinct CDR3 sequences; about a fifth are singletons. Sequencing was done on a sample of peripheral blood. The receptor source for this set is a woman between 18 and 29 years old with stable Graves' hyperthyroidism. Some clones in this sample may be carry-over from other donors' samples.

This clonotype was seen at least ten times. The genes are TRBV29-1 and TRBJ2-5; D may be TRBD2 (5 bases). Trimming took off 3 bases at V and 4 bases at J, with 18 bases between the two ends. Germline CDR1 and CDR2: SQVTM and ANQGSEA. The CDR3 has 15 amino acids. CDR3 DNA: TGCAGCGTTGAGAATATTAGAGGGTTTTCAGAGACCCAGTACTTC. It codes for CSVENIRGFSETQYF.

This clonotype occurred many times. The V gene is TRBV6-5, the J gene TRBJ2-7; 8 nucleotides align to TRBD2. The germline V gene has CDR1 MNHEY and CDR2 SVGAGI. This CDR3 spans 15 amino acids. Trimming took 4 bases from V and 0 from J; bases not matched to a gene: 5. The CDR3 here is CASSSGGAVSYEQYF. DNA for the CDR3: TGTGCCAGCAGTTCGGGGGGGGCGGTCTCCTACGAGCAGTACTTC.

This clonotype has a count of ten or more. The V and J genes are TRBV6-1 and TRBJ2-5; possibly TRBD1 or TRBD2 for D (7 bases each). Germline V CDR1 and CDR2: MNHNS, SASEGT. The CDR3 has 13 residues. Between the trimmed V and J ends, which lost 6 bases and 5 bases, there was a span of 13 bases. The CDR3 nucleotides read TGTGCCAGCAGGCAGGGGGGGAAGGAGACCCAGTACTTC. Its translation is CASRQGGKETQYF.

This clonotype was observed at least ten times. J is TRBJ1-1 and V is TRBV12-3 or TRBV12-4; maybe TRBD1 (6 bases). The CDR3 is 15 residues long. V lost 5 bases to trimming and J lost 0 bases, with 13 bases between them. Here the CDR3 DNA reads TGTGCCAGCAGTCCCTGGACAGACGTGAACACTGAAGCTTTCTTT. It encodes CASSPWTDVNTEAFF.

This clonotype was found many times. The chain carries TRBV6-5 and TRBJ1-2; D is ambiguous. Looked up from germline, CDR1 is MNHEY and CDR2 is SVGAGI. This CDR3 contains 14 residues. Trimming cost V 8 bases and J 5 bases, with 18 bases left between them. The CDR3 protein is CASGGSLKKYGYTF. The CDR3 nucleotides are TGTGCCAGCGGCGGGTCCCTGAAAAAGTATGGCTACACCTTC.

This clonotype was observed at least ten times. The V call is TRBV6-5, the J call TRBJ1-1; D might be TRBD1 (5 bases). The CDR3 totals 14 residues. Germline lookup yields CDR1 MNHEY and CDR2 SVGAGI. Trimming shortened V by 2 bases and J by 3 bases, and 10 bases separated the two germline ends. CDR3 in DNA: TGTGCCAGCAGTTACAGGGGCCTTGACACTGAAGCTTTCTTT. Translation: CASSYRGLDTEAFF.

The chain carries TRBV6-1 and TRBJ2-1; D remains unclear. The CDR3 covers 14 residues. Germline assignment: CDR1 MNHNS and CDR2 SASEGT. Trimming removed 4 bases from V and 1 base from J, with 8 bases in between. The CDR3 region has the DNA TGTGCCAGCAGTGGCCCGTATTCCTACAATGAGCAGTTCTTC. Translation: CASSGPYSYNEQFF.

In its sample, this clonotype was seen a few times. The J gene is TRBJ1-6, the V gene TRBV12-3 or TRBV12-4; 8 bases fit TRBD1. J lost 10 bases, V lost 3 bases, and 8 bases had no gene match. There are 15 residues in the CDR3. The DNA for the CDR3 is TGTGCCAGCAGTTTGCCCAGGGGGCGCGGATCACCCCTCCACTTT. This sequence encodes CASSLPRGRGSPLHF.

The chain has TRBV2 and TRBJ1-1, with TRBD1 matching 9 bases. The CDR3 contains 20 residues. The J segment lost 6 bases and the V segment lost 1 base, leaving 21 bases of the junction unmatched. CDR1 SNHLY and CDR2 FYNNEI come from the germline V gene. The CDR3 protein is CASSEEFYKRGEDRGSEAFF. In DNA form, the CDR3 reads TGTGCCAGCAGTGAAGAGTTCTACAAACGTGGGGAGGACAGGGGATCTGAAGCTTTCTTT.

At least ten counts were recorded for this clonotype. Sequence at one end of the junction differs from germline and may be a read error. The J gene is TRBJ1-1, the V gene TRBV3-1; D is uncertain. Germline assignment: CDR1 LGHDT and CDR2 YNNKEL (reference sequence). The length of the CDR3 is 13 residues. DNA of the CDR3: TGTGCCAGCAGTCAAGAGACGACGACGAAGGCTTTCTTT. Translation: CASSQETTTKAFF. Full variable domain (remainder filled in from reference TRBV3-1 and TRBJ1-1): DTAVSQTPKYLVTQMGNDKSIKCEQNLGHDTMYWYKQDSKKFLKIMFSYNNKELIINETVPNRFSPKSPDKAHLNLHINSLELGDSAVYFCASSQETTTKAFFGQGTRLTVV.

As concerns this clonotype: Its ends do not fully match the called genes, so a read error is possible. The chain links TRBV12-3 or TRBV12-4 to TRBJ2-5; the D is unclear. There are 15 residues in the CDR3. CDR3 residues: CASSLDPGFGETQYF. The CDR3 DNA reads as TGTGCCAGCAGCTTAGACCCTGGCTTTGGAGAGACCCAGTACTTC.

This clonotype came up many times. The chain joins TRBV2 to TRBJ1-5; possibly TRBD1 for D (6 bases). Trimming cost V 5 bases and J 6 bases, with 11 bases left between them. Per germline, CDR1 SNHLY and CDR2 FYNNEI. The CDR3 is 13 amino acids. The CDR3 DNA sequence: TGTGCCAGCAGTTCAGGGGCCTTTCAGCCCCAGCATTTT. Its translation is CASSSGAFQPQHF.

The CDR3 region is CASSVGPLANTEAFF. The CDR3 DNA reads TGTGCCAGCAGCGTCGGTCCTCTCGCGAACACTGAAGCTTTCTTT. This chain connects TRBV6-2 or TRBV6-3 to TRBJ1-1, with D unclear. Germline-derived CDR1 and CDR2 are MNHEY and SVGEGT. Trimming removed 6 bases at V and 1 base at J, with 15 bases between. There are 15 residues in the CDR3.

This clonotype was recorded many times. V gene TRBV2 combines with J gene TRBJ1-2, with TRBD1 matching over 7 bases. CDR1 and CDR2 (germline): SNHLY, FYNNEI. Trimming removed 6 bases from V and 4 bases from J; junction bases left unmatched: 8. CDR3 size: 14 residues. This CDR3 is CASSPPTGTYGYTF. In DNA form, the CDR3 reads TGTGCCAGCAGCCCCCCGACAGGGACCTATGGCTACACCTTC.

This clonotype showed up many times. This may be a read error: a much more frequent sequence differs by one nucleotide. This chain uses TRBV28 with TRBJ2-5; D possibly corresponds to TRBD1 (5 bases). The CDR3 consists of 15 residues. Germline CDR1 MDHEN, CDR2 SYDVKM. The DNA of the CDR3 is TGTGCCAGCAGTTTAGGGGCAGCTATCCAAGAGACCAAGTACTTC. Its translation is CASSLGAAIQETKYF.

This clonotype was counted only a few times. The V and J genes are TRBV28 and TRBJ2-2, with TRBD2 identical over 10 bases. With 5 bases clipped from V and 6 bases from J, the junction kept 3 bases outside the gene matches. This CDR3 is 14 amino acids long. Germline CDR1 MDHEN, CDR2 SYDVKM. CDR3 loop: CASSPSGGAGELFF. The CDR3 DNA reads TGTGCCAGCAGTCCCAGCGGGGGGGCCGGGGAGCTGTTTTTT.